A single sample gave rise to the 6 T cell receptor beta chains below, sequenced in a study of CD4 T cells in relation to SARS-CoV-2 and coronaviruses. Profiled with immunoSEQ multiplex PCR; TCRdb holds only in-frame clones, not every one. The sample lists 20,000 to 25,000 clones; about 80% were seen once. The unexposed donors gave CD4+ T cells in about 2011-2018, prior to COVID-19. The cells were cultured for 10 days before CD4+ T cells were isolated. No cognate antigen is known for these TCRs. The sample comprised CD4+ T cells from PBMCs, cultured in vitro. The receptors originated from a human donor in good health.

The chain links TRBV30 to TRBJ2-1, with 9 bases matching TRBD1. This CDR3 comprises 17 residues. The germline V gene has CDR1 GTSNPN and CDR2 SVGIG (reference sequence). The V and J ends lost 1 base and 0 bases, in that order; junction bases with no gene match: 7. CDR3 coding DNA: TGTGCCTGGAGTGGGAAGGGACAGGGAACCTCCTACAATGAGCAGTTCTTC. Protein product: CAWSGKGQGTSYNEQFF.

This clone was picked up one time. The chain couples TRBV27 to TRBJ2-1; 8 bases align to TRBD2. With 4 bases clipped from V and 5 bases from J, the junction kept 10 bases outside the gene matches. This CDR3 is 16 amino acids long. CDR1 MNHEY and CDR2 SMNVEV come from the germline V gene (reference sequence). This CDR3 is CASSSRTSWPNNEQFF. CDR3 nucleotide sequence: TGTGCCAGCAGTTCTCGGACTAGCTGGCCTAACAATGAGCAGTTCTTC.

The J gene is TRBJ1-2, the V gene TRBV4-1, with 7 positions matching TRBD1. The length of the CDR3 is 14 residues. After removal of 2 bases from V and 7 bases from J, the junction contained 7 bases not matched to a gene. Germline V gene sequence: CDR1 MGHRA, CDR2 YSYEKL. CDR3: CASSQPDRVGGYTF. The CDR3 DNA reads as TGCGCCAGCAGCCAACCTGACAGGGTAGGTGGCTACACCTTC.

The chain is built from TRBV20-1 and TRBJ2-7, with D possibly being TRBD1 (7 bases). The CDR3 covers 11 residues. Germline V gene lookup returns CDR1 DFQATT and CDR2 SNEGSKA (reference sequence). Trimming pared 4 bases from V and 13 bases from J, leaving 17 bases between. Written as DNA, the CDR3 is TGCAGTGCTACACAGGGGACTGAGGTTTACTTC. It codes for CSATQGTEVYF.

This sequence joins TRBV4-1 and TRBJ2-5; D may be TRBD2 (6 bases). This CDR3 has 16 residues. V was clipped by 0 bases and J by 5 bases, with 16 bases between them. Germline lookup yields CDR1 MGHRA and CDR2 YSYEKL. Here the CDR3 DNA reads TGCGCCAGCAGCCAAGATCCCCGGGGGATTGGGGAGACCCAGTACTTC. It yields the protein CASSQDPRGIGETQYF.

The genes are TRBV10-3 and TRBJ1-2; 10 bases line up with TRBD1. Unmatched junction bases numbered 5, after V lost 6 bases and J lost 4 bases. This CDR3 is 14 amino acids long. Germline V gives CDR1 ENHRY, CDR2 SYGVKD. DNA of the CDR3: TGTGCCATCAGGCCGGGACAGGGGATCTATGGCTACACCTTC. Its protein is CAIRPGQGIYGYTF.